These 11 T cell receptor beta chains were sequenced from one sample in a study of molecular identifiers for immune sequencing clone quantification. TCRdb reprocessed the PCR reads with MiXCR, giving one entry per CDR3 protein. The sample has about 500,000 distinct CDR3 sequences; less than 30% are singletons. Sequencing used naive CD8+ T cells from blood, with Jurkat cell RNA spiked in. Subset of the sample: FACS-sorted CD8+CD4-CCR7+CD45RA+ naive T cells. Source of these receptors: a human donor in good health. Some libraries in this study had Jurkat cell RNA spiked in.

The chain joins TRBV12-5 to TRBJ1-1; tentatively, D is TRBD1 (6 bases). Germline V lookup: CDR1 LGHNT, CDR2 FRNRAP. V lost 11 bases to trimming and J lost 6 bases, with 19 bases between them. The CDR3 has 13 amino acids. The CDR3 is CARGLGAGPEAFF. Written as DNA, the CDR3 is TGTGCTCGCGGCTTGGGGGCGGGCCCTGAAGCTTTCTTT.

The chain links TRBV29-1 to TRBJ1-2; maybe TRBD1 (6 bases). The CDR3 runs 11 residues. V lost 4 bases to trimming and J lost 6 bases, with 9 bases between them. Per the germline V gene, CDR1 is SQVTM and CDR2 is ANQGSEA. The chain's CDR3 is CSVGTEDGYTF. Written as DNA, the CDR3 is TGCAGCGTTGGGACAGAAGATGGCTACACCTTC.

This clonotype occurred many times. The chain has TRBV12-3 or TRBV12-4 and TRBJ2-3, with 8 nucleotides matching TRBD1. The ends lost 6 bases at V and 6 bases at J; junction bases unmatched: 14. The CDR3 totals 16 residues. The CDR3 region has the DNA TGTGCCAGCAGCTTGTCGACAGGGGCTGAGGGGGATACGCAGTATTTT. Protein product: CASSLSTGAEGDTQYF.

There are many counts of this clonotype. The chain uses TRBV12-3 or TRBV12-4 and TRBJ1-4, with no clear D. V was trimmed by 3 bases and J by 10 bases, leaving 9 bases between them. CDR3 length: 12 amino acids. Here the CDR3 reads CASSFPQRKLFF. The CDR3 DNA sequence: TGTGCCAGCAGTTTCCCCCAAAGAAAACTGTTTTTT.

Regarding this clonotype: One base away lies a much larger clone, so this may be a sequencing read error. The J gene is TRBJ2-1, the V gene TRBV2; TRBD1 is a possible D gene (6 bases). V lost 5 bases and J lost 16, with 24 bases in between. This CDR3 comprises 14 residues. CDR1 is SNHLY and CDR2 is FYNNEI in the germline V gene. This CDR3 is CASSTPGQKLEIFF. CDR3 sequence (DNA): TGTGCCAGCAGTACCCCCGGACAGAAGCTTGAAATATTCTTC.

The rearrangement links TRBV7-6 to TRBJ2-5; D possibly uses TRBD1 or TRBD2 (5 bases each). The germline V gene has CDR1 SGHVS and CDR2 FNYEAQ. V was pared by 3 bases and J by 3 bases, with 20 bases between. The CDR3 totals 17 residues. DNA for the CDR3: TGTGCCAGCAGCTTGGACGGCCCAAGAGGGGTGGAAGAGACCCAGTACTTC. Translated, it gives CASSLDGPRGVEETQYF.

The V and J genes are TRBV7-9 and TRBJ2-5, with D unresolved. Trimming stripped 5 bases from V and 5 bases from J, with 21 bases between. The germline CDR1 and CDR2 sequences are SEHNR and FQNEAQ (reference sequence). CDR3 size: 16 residues. The CDR3 region is CASSPQTTSPSETQYF. CDR3 coding DNA: TGTGCCAGCAGCCCACAAACTACCAGCCCCTCTGAGACCCAGTACTTC.

V gene TRBV24-1 combines with J gene TRBJ2-1, with D possibly TRBD2 on 6 matching bases. Germline V CDR1 and CDR2: KGHDR, SFDVKD. The V and J ends lost 7 bases and 8 bases respectively, with 14 bases between them. The CDR3 sequence is 13 residues long. CDR3 region: CATRGGVGDEQFF. The CDR3, as DNA: TGTGCCACCAGGGGGGGAGTGGGCGATGAGCAGTTCTTC.

The rearrangement links TRBV12-3 or TRBV12-4 to TRBJ2-3; 8 positions agree with TRBD2. V shed 2 bases, J shed 2 bases, and the junction held 6 bases outside the gene matches. The CDR3 sequence is 16 residues long. Here the CDR3 reads CASSLFAGGYTDTQYF. As DNA, the CDR3 is TGTGCCAGCAGTTTATTTGCGGGGGGATACACAGATACGCAGTATTTT.

The V and J genes are TRBV7-6 and TRBJ2-7; no definite D call. The germline V gene encodes CDR1 SGHVS and CDR2 FNYEAQ. The CDR3 length is 15 residues. The V end lost 3 bases, the J end lost 3 bases, and 15 bases lay between the germline ends. The CDR3 here is CASSFGPSYSYEQYF. CDR3 in DNA: TGTGCCAGCAGCTTCGGACCCTCTTACAGCTACGAGCAGTACTTC.

This clonotype appeared many times. V gene TRBV2 combines with J gene TRBJ2-7, with no clear D. Deletions cut 5 bases from V and 6 bases from J, with 5 bases between. The CDR3 is made up of 10 amino acids. Germline lookup yields CDR1 SNHLY and CDR2 FYNNEI. CDR3 protein: CASSSAEQYF. The CDR3 DNA is TGTGCCAGCAGTTCGGCCGAGCAGTACTTC.